The 10 T cell receptor beta chains below come from one sample, sequenced in a study of Graves' ophthalmopathy and Graves' hyperthyroidism. Amplified TCR beta CDR3 regions were obtained using RNA transcripts as template. HTBI primers primed a first-round RT-PCR, and a second-round multiplex PCR followed. TCRdb used MiXCR to reprocess the multiplex PCR reads, holding one entry per CDR3 protein. In the table there are 150,000 to 200,000 distinct CDR3 sequences, just under 40% of which are singletons. Source material: peripheral blood. The source is a man aged 30 to 45 with Graves' ophthalmopathy.

Here the CDR3 DNA reads TGTGCCACCCGGGACGGGCGAAACTATGGCTACACCTTC. The encoded protein is CATRDGRNYGYTF. This chain connects TRBV28 to TRBJ1-2; D is perhaps TRBD1 (5 bases). This CDR3 is built from 13 residues. V was pared by 10 bases and J by 2 bases, with 14 bases between. Germline CDR1 is MDHEN and CDR2 is SYDVKM.

This clonotype was detected ten times or more. V usage is TRBV29-1 and J usage is TRBJ2-4; tentatively, D is TRBD1 or TRBD2 (5 bases each). CDR3 length: 15 residues. The V gene lost 2 bases and the J gene lost 0 bases, with 11 bases spanning the gap. Germline loops: CDR1 SQVTM, CDR2 ANQGSEA. This chain's CDR3 is CSVESGRLAKNIQYF. For the CDR3, the DNA is TGCAGCGTTGAATCGGGACGCCTAGCCAAAAACATTCAGTACTTC.

This clonotype came up many times. The CDR3 loop reads CASSMVPSSGNTIYF. The CDR3 nucleotides read TGTGCCAGTAGTATGGTTCCTAGCTCTGGAAACACCATATATTTT. V and J are TRBV19 and TRBJ1-3; no reliable D call. The ends were cut back, 3 bases at V and 0 bases at J, with 9 bases in the middle. This CDR3 has 15 residues. Germline CDR1 and CDR2: LNHDA and SQIVND (reference sequence).

There are many counts of this clonotype. The V gene is TRBV20-1, the J gene TRBJ2-7, with a tentative D call TRBD1 (6 bases). This CDR3 has 15 amino acids. Germline-derived CDR1 and CDR2 are DFQATT and SNEGSKA (reference sequence). Trimming stripped 1 base from V and 4 bases from J, with 17 bases between. The CDR3 region has the DNA TGCAGTGCTAGAGTGAGGGGGACCGCGAGGTACGAGCAGTACTTC. It is translated as CSARVRGTARYEQYF.

The J gene is TRBJ2-5, the V gene TRBV6-2 or TRBV6-3, with 9 bases lining up with TRBD2. The length of the CDR3 is 14 residues. Germline trimming cut 5 bases from V and 4 bases from J; bases unmatched to any gene: 5. The germline V gene has CDR1 MNHEY and CDR2 SVGEGT. This CDR3 is CASSISGSPETQYF. CDR3 coding DNA: TGTGCCAGCAGTATTAGCGGGAGTCCAGAGACCCAGTACTTC.

This clonotype counts as medium-sized. V gene TRBV28 combines with J gene TRBJ1-6; a possible D gene is TRBD1 (5 bases). Trimming left V 3 bases short and J 10 bases short, with 13 bases between. The CDR3 contains 14 residues. The V gene's germline CDR1 is MDHEN and CDR2 SYDVKM. Here the CDR3 reads CASSLAGPNSPLHF. The CDR3 bases are TGTGCCAGCAGTTTGGCAGGGCCGAACTCACCCCTCCACTTT.

The V call is TRBV6-2 or TRBV6-3, the J call TRBJ2-7; D remains unclear. CDR1 and CDR2 (germline): MNHEY, SVGEGT. V shed 4 bases and J shed 2 bases, with 9 bases lying between them. The CDR3 has 13 amino acids. The CDR3 reads CASSSPITYEQYF. In DNA form, the CDR3 reads TGTGCCAGCAGTTCTCCAATCACCTACGAGCAGTACTTC.

The sample holds many counts of this clonotype. This chain joins TRBV11-1 and TRBJ1-1; D remains unclear. This CDR3 is built from 15 residues. Germline CDR1 reads SGHAT; CDR2 reads FQDESV (reference sequence). V was cut by 0 bases and J by 4 bases, with 12 bases left in between. CDR3 DNA sequence: TGTGCCAGCAGCTTAGCCTCTTTAGGGCCCACTGAAGCTTTCTTT. Translation gives CASSLASLGPTEAFF.

This clonotype has ten or more counts. The chain employs TRBV6-2 or TRBV6-3 and TRBJ2-6; a possible D gene is TRBD2 (5 bases). The V and J ends lost 4 bases and 0 bases respectively, with 10 bases between them. The CDR3 is 16 residues long. CDR1 is MNHEY, CDR2 SVGEGT, per germline. Here the CDR3 reads CASSWAGTSGANVLTF. The CDR3 DNA reads as TGTGCCAGCAGTTGGGCGGGCACCTCTGGGGCCAACGTCCTGACTTTC.

This sequence joins TRBV6-2 or TRBV6-3 and TRBJ2-5; possible D gene TRBD1, 5 bases. Germline values: CDR1 MNHEY, CDR2 SVGEGT. V was pared by 5 bases and J by 1 base, with 11 bases between. The CDR3 extends over 14 amino acids. CDR3 sequence: CASSPTGPQETQYF. Here the CDR3 DNA reads TGTGCCAGCAGTCCAACAGGACCCCAAGAGACCCAGTACTTC.